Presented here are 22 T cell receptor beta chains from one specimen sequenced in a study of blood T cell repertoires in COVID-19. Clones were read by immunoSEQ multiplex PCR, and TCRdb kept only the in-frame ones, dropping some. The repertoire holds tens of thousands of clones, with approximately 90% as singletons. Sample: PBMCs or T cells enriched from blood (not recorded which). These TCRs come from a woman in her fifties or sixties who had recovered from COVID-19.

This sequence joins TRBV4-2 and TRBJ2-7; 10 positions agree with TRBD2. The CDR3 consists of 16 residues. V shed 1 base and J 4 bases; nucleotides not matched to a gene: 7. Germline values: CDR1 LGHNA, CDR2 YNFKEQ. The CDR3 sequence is CASSQVAAGGSYEQYF. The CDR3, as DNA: TGTGCCAGCAGCCAAGTGGCAGCGGGGGGGAGTTACGAGCAGTACTTC.

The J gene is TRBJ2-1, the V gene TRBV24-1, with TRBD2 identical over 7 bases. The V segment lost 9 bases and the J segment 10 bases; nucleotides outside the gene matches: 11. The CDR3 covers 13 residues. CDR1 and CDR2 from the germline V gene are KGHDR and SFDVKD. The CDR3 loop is CATVDHGGREQFF. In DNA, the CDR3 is TGTGCCACCGTCGACCACGGGGGGAGGGAGCAGTTCTTC.

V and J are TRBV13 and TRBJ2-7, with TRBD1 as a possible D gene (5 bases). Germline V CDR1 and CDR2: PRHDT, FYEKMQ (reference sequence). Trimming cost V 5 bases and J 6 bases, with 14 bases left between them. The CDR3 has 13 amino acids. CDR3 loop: CASSRVVGLEQYF. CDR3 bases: TGTGCCAGCAGCCGCGTGGTGGGGCTCGAGCAGTACTTC.

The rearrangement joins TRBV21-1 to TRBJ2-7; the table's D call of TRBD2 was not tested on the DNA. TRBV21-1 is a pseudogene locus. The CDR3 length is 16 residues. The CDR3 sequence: CASSKGWRGGSYEQYF. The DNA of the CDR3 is TGTGCCAGCAGCAAAGGTTGGAGGGGCGGTTCCTACGAGCAGTACTTC.

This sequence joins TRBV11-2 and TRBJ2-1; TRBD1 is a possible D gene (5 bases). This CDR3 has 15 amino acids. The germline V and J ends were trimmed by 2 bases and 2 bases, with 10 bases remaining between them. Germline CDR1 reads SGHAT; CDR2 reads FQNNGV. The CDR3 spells CASSLIRGTYNEQFF. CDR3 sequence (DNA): TGTGCCAGCAGCTTAATAAGGGGCACCTACAATGAGCAGTTCTTC.

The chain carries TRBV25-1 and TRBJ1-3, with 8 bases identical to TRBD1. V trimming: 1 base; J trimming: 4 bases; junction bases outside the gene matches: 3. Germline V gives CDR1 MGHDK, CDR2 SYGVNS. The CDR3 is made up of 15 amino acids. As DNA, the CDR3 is TGTGCCAGCAGTGAATGGACAGGGCTGGGAAACACCATATATTTT. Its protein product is CASSEWTGLGNTIYF.

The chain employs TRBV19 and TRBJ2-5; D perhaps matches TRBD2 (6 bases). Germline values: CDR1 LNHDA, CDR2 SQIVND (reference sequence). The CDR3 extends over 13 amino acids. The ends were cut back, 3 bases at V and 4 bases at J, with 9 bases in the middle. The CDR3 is CASSMVGRETQYF. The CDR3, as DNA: TGTGCCAGTAGTATGGTCGGGAGAGAGACCCAGTACTTC.

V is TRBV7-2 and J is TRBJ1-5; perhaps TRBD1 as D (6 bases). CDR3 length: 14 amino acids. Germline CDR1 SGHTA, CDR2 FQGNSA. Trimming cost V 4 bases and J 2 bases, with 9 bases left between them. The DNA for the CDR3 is TGTGCCAGCAGCTCCCGACAGGGCAATCAGCCCCAGCATTTT. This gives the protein CASSSRQGNQPQHF.

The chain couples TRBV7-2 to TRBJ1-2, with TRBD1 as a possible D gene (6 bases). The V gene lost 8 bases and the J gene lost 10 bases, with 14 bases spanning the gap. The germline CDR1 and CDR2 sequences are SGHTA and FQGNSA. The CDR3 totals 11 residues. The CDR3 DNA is TGTGCCAGCGTGACTACAGGGATCTACACCTTC. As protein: CASVTTGIYTF. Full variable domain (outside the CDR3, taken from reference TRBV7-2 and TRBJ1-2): GAGVSQSPSNKVTEKGKDVELRCDPISGHTALYWYRQSLGQGLEFLIYFQGNSAPDKSGLPSDRFSAERTGGSVSTLTIQRTQQEDSAVYLCASVTTGIYTFGSGTRLTVV.

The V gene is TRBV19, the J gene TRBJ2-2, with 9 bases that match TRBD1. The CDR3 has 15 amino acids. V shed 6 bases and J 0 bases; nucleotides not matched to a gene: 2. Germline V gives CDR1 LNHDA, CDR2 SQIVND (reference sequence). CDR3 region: CASSRDRANTGELFF. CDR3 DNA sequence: TGTGCCAGTAGCAGGGACAGGGCGAACACCGGGGAGCTGTTTTTT.

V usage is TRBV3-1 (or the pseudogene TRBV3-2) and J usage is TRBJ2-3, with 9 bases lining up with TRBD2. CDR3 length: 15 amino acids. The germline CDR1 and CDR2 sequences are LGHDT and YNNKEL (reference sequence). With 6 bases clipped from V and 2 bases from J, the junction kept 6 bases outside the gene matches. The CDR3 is CASSLAGGLTDTQYF. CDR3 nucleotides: TGTGCCAGCAGTTTGGCGGGGGGGCTCACAGATACGCAGTATTTT.

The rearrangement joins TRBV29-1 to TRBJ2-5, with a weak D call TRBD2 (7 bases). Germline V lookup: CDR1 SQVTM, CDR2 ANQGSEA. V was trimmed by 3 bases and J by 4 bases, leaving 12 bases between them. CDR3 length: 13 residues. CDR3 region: CSVEWGGRETQYF. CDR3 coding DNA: TGCAGCGTTGAGTGGGGGGGGCGAGAGACCCAGTACTTC.

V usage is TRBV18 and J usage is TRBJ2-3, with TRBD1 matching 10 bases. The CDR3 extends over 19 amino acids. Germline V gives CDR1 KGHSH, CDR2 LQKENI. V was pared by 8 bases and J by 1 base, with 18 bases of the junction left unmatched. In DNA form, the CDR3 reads TGTGCCAGCCCCCTATCCCCTGTATCAGGACAGGGGGGCACAGATACGCAGTATTTT. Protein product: CASPLSPVSGQGGTDTQYF.

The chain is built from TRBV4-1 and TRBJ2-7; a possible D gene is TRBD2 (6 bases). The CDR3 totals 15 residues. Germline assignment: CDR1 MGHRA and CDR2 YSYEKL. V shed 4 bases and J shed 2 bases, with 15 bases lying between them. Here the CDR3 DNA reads TGCGCCAGCAGCCGGGACTTCCTAAATCCCTACGAGCAGTACTTC. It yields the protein CASSRDFLNPYEQYF.

The CDR3 DNA sequence: TGTGCCACCAGTGATTCCGGGGGAGGCGTTTATAGCAATCAGCCCCAGCATTTT. It encodes CATSDSGGGVYSNQPQHF. The chain recombines TRBV24-1 with TRBJ1-5; D is possibly TRBD1 (5 bases). V lost 2 bases and J 0 bases, leaving 16 bases between the germline ends. Germline V lookup: CDR1 KGHDR, CDR2 SFDVKD. CDR3 size: 18 residues.

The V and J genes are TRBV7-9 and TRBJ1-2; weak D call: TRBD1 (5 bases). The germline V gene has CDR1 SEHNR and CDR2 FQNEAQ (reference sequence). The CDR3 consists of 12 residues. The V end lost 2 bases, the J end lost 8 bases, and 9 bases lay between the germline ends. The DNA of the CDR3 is TGTGCCAGCAGCTTATCAGGGAACGGCTACACCTTC. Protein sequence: CASSLSGNGYTF.

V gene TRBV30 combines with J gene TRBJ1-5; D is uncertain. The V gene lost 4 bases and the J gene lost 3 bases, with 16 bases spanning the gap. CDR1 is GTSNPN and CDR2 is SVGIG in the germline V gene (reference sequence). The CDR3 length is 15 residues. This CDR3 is CAWIITRVSNQPQHF. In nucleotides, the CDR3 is TGTGCCTGGATAATTACCCGGGTTTCCAATCAGCCCCAGCATTTT.

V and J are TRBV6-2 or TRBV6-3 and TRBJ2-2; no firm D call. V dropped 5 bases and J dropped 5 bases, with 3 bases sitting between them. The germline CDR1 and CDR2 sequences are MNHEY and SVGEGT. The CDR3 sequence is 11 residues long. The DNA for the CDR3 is TGTGCCAGCAGTCTGACCGGGGAGCTGTTTTTT. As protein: CASSLTGELFF.

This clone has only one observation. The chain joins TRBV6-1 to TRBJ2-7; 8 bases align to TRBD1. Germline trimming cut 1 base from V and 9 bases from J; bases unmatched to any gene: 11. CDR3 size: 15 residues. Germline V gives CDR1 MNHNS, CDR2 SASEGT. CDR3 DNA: TGTGCCAGCAGTGAAGGGACAGGGACCGTCTTTGGGCAGTACTTC. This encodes CASSEGTGTVFGQYF.

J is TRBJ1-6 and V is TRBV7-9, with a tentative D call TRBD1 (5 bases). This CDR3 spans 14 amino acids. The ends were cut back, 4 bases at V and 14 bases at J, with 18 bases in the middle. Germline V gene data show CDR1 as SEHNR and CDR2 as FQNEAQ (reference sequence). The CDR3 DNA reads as TGTGCCAGCAGCTCCCGACAGCCCCCTGGTACCCTCCACTTT. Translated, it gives CASSSRQPPGTLHF.

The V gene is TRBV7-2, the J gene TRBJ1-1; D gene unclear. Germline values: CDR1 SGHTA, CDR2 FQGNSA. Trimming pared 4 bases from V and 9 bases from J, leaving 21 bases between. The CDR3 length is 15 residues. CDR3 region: CASSSFLVGSRKAFF. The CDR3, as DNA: TGTGCCAGCAGCTCCTTCCTGGTGGGGAGTCGGAAAGCTTTCTTT.

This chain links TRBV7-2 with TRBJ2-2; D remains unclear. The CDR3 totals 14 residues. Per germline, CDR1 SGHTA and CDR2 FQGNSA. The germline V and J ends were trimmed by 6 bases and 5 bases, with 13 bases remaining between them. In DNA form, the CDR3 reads TGTGCCAGCAGTCCCCGAGCTTCTACCGGGGAGCTGTTTTTT. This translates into CASSPRASTGELFF.